This TCR beta chain was retrieved from a study of cytomegalovirus exposure and HLA in healthy donors. Whole-study context: Of about 390 genotyped donors, 81% grouped in the Caucasian-associated ancestry cluster. Study-level points and caveats: Cytomegalovirus association was assigned to under 200 TCR beta chains.

About this clone: The antigen is not known.

The CDR3 runs to 15 residues. Germline-derived CDR1 and CDR2 are MNHEY and SVGAGI. V was pared by 0 bases and J by 5 bases, with 11 bases between. PCR amplification relied on 60 Vbeta primers (plus 13 Jbeta primers). The repertoire was sequenced with immunoSEQ multiplex PCR; TCRdb's copy has only in-frame clones and lacks some. In the table there are 110,000 to 150,000 clones, 70% to 80% of which are singletons. Input material: PBMCs. The V gene is TRBV6-5, the J gene TRBJ2-1, with D tentatively TRBD2 (6 bases). The TCR was taken from a woman between 18 and 29 years old in good health and CMV-seropositive. The CDR3 nucleotides are TGTGCCAGCAGTTACTCGATCAGACTAGACAATGAGCAGTTCTTC. Translated: CASSYSIRLDNEQFF.